Sequencing of this TCR beta chain was carried out in a study of T cell repertoires in cytomegalovirus infection. Study-wide background: Matching HLA type and CMV infection were both indicated by public TCR beta signatures.

From the reads, TCRdb called clonotypes with MiXCR, one entry per CDR3 protein. The data hold more than 150,000 distinct CDR3 sequences, with roughly a fifth observed a single time. As to this clonotype: Antigen specificity is unknown.

This CDR3 spans 12 amino acids. Trimming removed 5 bases from V and 8 bases from J, with 10 bases in between. General observations from the study: Carriage of CMV together with the relevant HLA was identifiable through cumulative public TCR beta family frequency. Across the ex vivo response, the dominant clonotypes were HLA-C-restricted CMV-specific TCR beta clonotypes.

Input material: PBMCs. The chain joins TRBV12-3 or TRBV12-4 to TRBJ2-1; D not resolved. This receptor was taken from a human donor in good health (CMV status not recorded). Some clones in this sample may be carry-over from other donors' samples. CDR3 in DNA: TGTGCCAGCAGTGCGCCATGGTATGAGCAGTTCTTC. Protein product: CASSAPWYEQFF.